This is a list of T cell receptor beta chains from one sample in a study of PD-L1 blockade in urothelial cancer. Clones were sequenced by immunoSEQ multiplex PCR, and TCRdb holds only the in-frame ones, with some missing. The data hold some 23,000 clones, with roughly 84% observed a single time. The sequencing here drew on PBMCs, taken around atezolizumab (anti-PD-L1) treatment. These receptors came from a man between 70 and 80 years old with urothelial cancer. Each CDR3 is given with its conserved first and last residue. A D gene is named only where the DNA matches it firmly. The listing skips clone size in some rows; elsewhere it reads once, few, many or a size class.

size	V	D	J	DNA	CDR3
NA	TRBV7-3	NA	TRBJ2-7	TGTGCCAGCAGCTTAAGTGGAACCTCCGGGGAGCAGTACTTC	CASSLSGTSGEQYF
NA	TRBV5-1	NA	TRBJ2-5	TGCGCCAGCAGCTTCCCAGTGGAGACCCAGTACTTC	CASSFPVETQYF
NA	TRBV29-1	NA	TRBJ2-7	TGCAGCGTTGAGACCCGGGTGAGGGAGCAGTACTTC	CSVETRVREQYF
NA	TRBV19	NA	TRBJ1-3	TGTGCCAGTAGTGCCTCAGGGGAATCTGGAAACACCATATATTTT	CASSASGESGNTIYF
NA	TRBV19	NA	TRBJ1-4	TGTGCCAGTAGTAGGCCAAGCGGTGATGAAAAACTGTTTTTT	CASSRPSGDEKLFF
NA	TRBV7-6	TRBD1	TRBJ2-1	TGTGCCAGCAGCCAAAGGGACAGGCGGGGTGAGCAGTTCTTC	CASSQRDRRGEQFF
NA	TRBV27	TRBD1	TRBJ1-5	TGTGCCAGCAGTCCTTACGGGACAGGCGGCGGTCAGCCCCAGCATTTT	CASSPYGTGGGQPQHF
NA	TRBV27	TRBD2	TRBJ2-5	TGTGCCAGCAGTTTATCCTTTAGCGGGGTTTTAGAGACCCAGTACTTC	CASSLSFSGVLETQYF
NA	TRBV19	TRBD2	TRBJ2-1	TGTGCCAGTAGTCCCGGCGGGGGATACTCTAATGAGCAGTTCTTC	CASSPGGGYSNEQFF
NA	TRBV11-2	NA	TRBJ2-1	TGTGCCAGCTCGGGGTACGCCTCCTACAATGAGCAGTTCTTC	CASSGYASYNEQFF
NA	TRBV6-1	NA	TRBJ1-5	TGTGCCAGCAGTCGACAGCCTTATCAGCCCCAGCATTTT	CASSRQPYQPQHF
NA	TRBV14	NA	TRBJ2-5	TGTGCCAGCAGCCAAGATATTGAAGAGACCCAGTACTTC	CASSQDIEETQYF
NA	TRBV7-2	TRBD1	TRBJ2-7	TGTGCCAGCAGCTCACCACAGGGGCACGAGCAGTACTTC	CASSSPQGHEQYF
once	TRBV9	TRBD1	TRBJ1-4	TGTGCCAGCAGCGTATCGTCGGGACGGGGACAGGAAAAACTGTTTTTT	CASSVSSGRGQEKLFF
NA	TRBV14	NA	TRBJ1-2	TGTGCCAGCAGCCAAGATCTGGCAGGGTTGGGTGGCTACACCTTC	CASSQDLAGLGGYTF
NA	TRBV30	TRBD1	TRBJ1-1	TGTGCCTGGAGTGTAGTAGGGACAGGGGATGGAACTGAAGCTTTCTTT	CAWSVVGTGDGTEAFF
NA	TRBV27	TRBD1	TRBJ2-7	TGTGCCAGCAGTACCCCCGGACAGGGGGCTCCATACGAGCAGTACTTC	CASSTPGQGAPYEQYF
NA	TRBV5-6	NA	TRBJ2-1	TGTGCCAGCAACTCCGGGTTTAACAATGAGCAGTTCTTC	CASNSGFNNEQFF
NA	TRBV5-1	NA	TRBJ2-3	TGCGCCAGCGGCGGACACTCGGCAGATACGCAGTATTTT	CASGGHSADTQYF
NA	TRBV28	TRBD1	TRBJ1-1	TGTGCCAGCAGTTTACTGGTGACAGGGGGCGAAGCTTTCTTT	CASSLLVTGGEAFF
NA	TRBV27	NA	TRBJ1-5	TGTGCCAGCAGCCTAACGGTCAGCAATCAGCCCCAGCATTTT	CASSLTVSNQPQHF
NA	TRBV7-3	TRBD2	TRBJ2-2	TGTGCCAGCAGCTTACACAGCGGGAGCATACACCGCGGGGAGCTGTTTTTT	CASSLHSGSIHRGELFF
NA	TRBV6-5	NA	TRBJ1-1	TGTGCCAGCAGTTCGATCCGGGACATTGACACTGAAGCTTTCTTT	CASSSIRDIDTEAFF
NA	TRBV30	NA	TRBJ1-2	TGTGCCTGGACTCCTGGTTTGGGGGGGCCAACCTTC	CAWTPGLGGPTF
NA	TRBV5-1	NA	TRBJ2-1	TGCGCCAGCAGCCAGGGAGGGACAGGTCTCAATGAGCAGTTCTTC	CASSQGGTGLNEQFF
NA	TRBV4-3	TRBD1	TRBJ1-1	TGCGCCAGCAGCCAAGATTTGACAGGGATGACTGAAGCTTTCTTT	CASSQDLTGMTEAFF
NA	TRBV20-1	NA	TRBJ2-1	TGCAGTGCTGGGGGGATTGGGCAGTTCTTC	CSAGGIGQFF
NA	TRBV5-1	NA	TRBJ1-1	TGCGCCAGCAGCTCTCCCGGCGGGGCTGAAGCTTTCTTT	CASSSPGGAEAFF
NA	TRBV18	TRBD1	TRBJ2-1	TGTGCCAGCTCACCGGGACAGGGGGCGAGTCTCTTCTACAATGAGCAGTTCTTC	CASSPGQGASLFYNEQFF